This T cell receptor beta chain was sequenced for a study of OX40 agonist ivuxolimab in advanced cancers. Study summary: The mean age was approximately 56 years, ranging from roughly 23 to 79, with 80% to 85% of participants male. It was permissible to have had prior anti-PD-1, anti-PD-L1 or anti-CTLA-4 therapy, and around 41% had some. Study-level results: It was not determined which antigens were specifically recognized by the peripheral T cells that had undergone clonal expansion. Clonal expansion among partial responders at 0.1-3.0 mg/kg ranked near the lowest.

Libraries were prepared by immunoSEQ multiplex PCR; TCRdb keeps only in-frame clonotypes and omits some of them. This sample has about 59,000 clones; 84% occur once, and the top ten carry about 2.1%. This CDR3 has 17 residues. V shed 0 bases and J shed 3 bases, with 14 bases lying between them. As to this clone: Its antigen is unknown.

The specimen comprised CD4+ or CD8+ T cells sorted from blood, sampled in a trial of the OX40 agonist ivuxolimab. V is TRBV23-1 and J is TRBJ2-2; D possibly uses TRBD1 or TRBD2 (5 bases each). TRBV23-1 is noted as an ORF with a role that remains uncertain. The receptor comes from an adult with an advanced solid tumor such as melanoma, head and neck, liver or kidney cancer. This chain's CDR3 is CASSQSRGVKDTGELFF. CDR3 nucleotide sequence: TGCGCCAGCAGTCAATCGAGAGGGGTCAAGGACACCGGGGAGCTGTTTTTT.